What follows are 8 T cell receptor beta chains derived from one specimen sequenced in a study of cytomegalovirus exposure and HLA in healthy donors. Amplification used 60 Vbeta primers and 13 Jbeta primers. Profiling relied on immunoSEQ multiplex PCR, and the TCRdb table lists in-frame clones only, not all of them. The table lists some 110,000 clones, approximately 80% of them singletons. Material for sequencing was PBMCs. The receptors derive from a man aged 35 to 55 in good health and CMV-seronegative.

This chain connects TRBV4-3 to TRBJ2-7; D remains ambiguous. In germline, CDR1 is LGHNA, CDR2 YSLEER. The V and J ends lost 0 bases and 0 bases respectively, with 9 bases between them. The CDR3 loop spans 15 amino acids. The CDR3 coding sequence is TGCGCCAGCAGCCAAGATAGGCAGGACTCCTACGAGCAGTACTTC. It yields the protein CASSQDRQDSYEQYF.

CDR3 region: CASSPSSGEGSGANVLTF. CDR3 in DNA: TGTGCCAGCAGTCCCTCCTCAGGGGAAGGCTCTGGGGCCAACGTCCTGACTTTC. V gene TRBV28 combines with J gene TRBJ2-6; TRBD1 might be the D (6 bases). The CDR3 covers 18 residues. CDR1 and CDR2 (germline): MDHEN, SYDVKM. Trimming removed 5 bases at V and 0 bases at J, with 17 bases between. Full variable domain (remainder filled in from reference TRBV28 and TRBJ2-6): DVKVTQSSRYLVKRTGEKVFLECVQDMDHENMFWYRQDPGLGLRLIYFSYDVKMKEKGDIPEGYSVSREKKERFSLILESASTNQTSMYLCASSPSSGEGSGANVLTFGAGSRLTVL.

The chain links TRBV10-3 to TRBJ1-3, with 7 bases lining up with TRBD1. Germline trimming cut 7 bases from V and 3 bases from J; bases unmatched to any gene: 12. This CDR3 has 16 residues. Germline V CDR1 and CDR2: ENHRY, SYGVKD. DNA for the CDR3: TGTGCCATCAAGGGGGCGGACCTGGGCCTTGGAAACACCATATATTTT. It encodes CAIKGADLGLGNTIYF.

The chain has TRBV7-8 and TRBJ2-1; D might be TRBD1 (6 bases). Trimming took off 1 base at V and 4 bases at J, with 11 bases between the two ends. Germline assignment: CDR1 SGHVS and CDR2 FQNEAQ. There are 15 residues in the CDR3. The CDR3 here is CASSLGSQGYNEQFF. CDR3 bases: TGTGCCAGCAGCTTAGGTTCACAGGGATACAATGAGCAGTTCTTC.

This clone was recorded only once. This chain joins TRBV5-6 and TRBJ2-4, with 7 nucleotides matching TRBD1. V lost 1 base, J lost 4 bases, and 5 bases stayed unmatched. Germline-derived CDR1 and CDR2 are SGHDT and YYEEEE. There are 15 residues in the CDR3. The CDR3 nucleotides read TGTGCCAGCAGCTTGAAGGGGGCCCTTAAAAACATTCAGTACTTC. Translation: CASSLKGALKNIQYF.

The chain combines TRBV19 with TRBJ1-2; 7 bases are shared with TRBD1. Losses at the gene ends were 4 bases for V and 4 bases for J; bases not matched to a gene: 6. This CDR3 is 14 amino acids long. CDR1 is LNHDA, CDR2 SQIVND, per germline (reference sequence). The CDR3 here is CASSNRDRLYGYTF. In DNA, the CDR3 is TGTGCCAGTAGTAACCGGGACAGACTCTATGGCTACACCTTC.

The rearrangement joins TRBV19 to TRBJ2-7; 7 nucleotides align to TRBD2. This CDR3 is 14 amino acids long. Germline V lookup: CDR1 LNHDA, CDR2 SQIVND (reference sequence). The junction had 7 bases not matched to a gene; V was cut back by 5 bases and J by 3 bases. The CDR3 sequence is CASSEHGGDYEQYF. For the CDR3, the DNA is TGTGCCAGTAGTGAGCATGGGGGGGACTACGAGCAGTACTTC.

About this clone: At one end the junction does not follow the germline gene, possibly because of a read error. This chain connects TRBV4-1 to TRBJ1-2; the D gene is possibly TRBD1 (5 bases). This CDR3 is 15 amino acids long. The germline V gene has CDR1 MGHRA and CDR2 YSYEKL. CDR3 amino acids: CASSQTSARDYGHTF. As DNA, the CDR3 is TGCGCCAGCAGCCAGACCTCCGCTCGGGACTATGGCCACACCTTC.